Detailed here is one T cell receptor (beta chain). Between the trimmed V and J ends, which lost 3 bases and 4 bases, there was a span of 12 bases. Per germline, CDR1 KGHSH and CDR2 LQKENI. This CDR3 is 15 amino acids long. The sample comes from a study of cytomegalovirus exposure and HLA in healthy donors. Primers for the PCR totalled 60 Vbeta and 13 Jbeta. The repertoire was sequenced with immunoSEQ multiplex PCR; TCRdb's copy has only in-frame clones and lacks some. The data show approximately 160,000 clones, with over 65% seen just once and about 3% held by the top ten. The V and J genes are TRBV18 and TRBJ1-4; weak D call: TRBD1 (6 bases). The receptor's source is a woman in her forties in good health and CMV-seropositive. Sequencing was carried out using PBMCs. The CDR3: CASSPWTERNEKLFF. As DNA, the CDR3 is TGTGCCAGCTCACCCTGGACAGAACGTAATGAAAAACTGTTTTTT.